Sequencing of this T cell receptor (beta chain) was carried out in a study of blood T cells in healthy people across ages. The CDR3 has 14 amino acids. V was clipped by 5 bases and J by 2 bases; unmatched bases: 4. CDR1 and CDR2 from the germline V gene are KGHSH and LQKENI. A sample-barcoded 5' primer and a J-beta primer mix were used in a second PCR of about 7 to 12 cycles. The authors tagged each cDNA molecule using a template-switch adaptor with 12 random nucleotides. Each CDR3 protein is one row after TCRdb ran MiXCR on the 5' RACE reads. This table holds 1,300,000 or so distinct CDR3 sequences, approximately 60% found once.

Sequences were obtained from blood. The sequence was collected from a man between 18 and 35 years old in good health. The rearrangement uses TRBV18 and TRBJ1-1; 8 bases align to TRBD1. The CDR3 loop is CASSTTGANTEAFF. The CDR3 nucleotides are TGTGCCAGCTCAACGACAGGGGCCAACACTGAAGCTTTCTTT. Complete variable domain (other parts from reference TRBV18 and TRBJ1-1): NAGVMQNPRHLVRRRGQEARLRCSPMKGHSHVYWYRQLPEEGLKFMVYLQKENIIDESGMPKERFSAEFPKEGPSILRIQQVVRGDSAAYFCASSTTGANTEAFFGQGTRLTVV.